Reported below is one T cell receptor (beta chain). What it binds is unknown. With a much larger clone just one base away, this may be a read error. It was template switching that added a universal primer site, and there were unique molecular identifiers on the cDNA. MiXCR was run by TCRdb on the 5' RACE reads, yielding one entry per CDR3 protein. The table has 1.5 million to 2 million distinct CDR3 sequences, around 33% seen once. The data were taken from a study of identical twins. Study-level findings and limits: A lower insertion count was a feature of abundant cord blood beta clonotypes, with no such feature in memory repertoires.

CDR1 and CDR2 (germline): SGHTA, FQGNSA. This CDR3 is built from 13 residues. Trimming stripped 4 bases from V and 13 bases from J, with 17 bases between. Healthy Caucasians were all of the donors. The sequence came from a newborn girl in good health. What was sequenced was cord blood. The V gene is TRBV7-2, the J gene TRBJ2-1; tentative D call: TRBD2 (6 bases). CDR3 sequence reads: CASSSQWTNPQFF. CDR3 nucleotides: TGTGCCAGCAGCTCCCAGTGGACTAATCCTCAGTTCTTC. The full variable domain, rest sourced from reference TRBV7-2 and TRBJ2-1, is GAGVSQSPSNKVTEKGKDVELRCDPISGHTALYWYRQSLGQGLEFLIYFQGNSAPDKSGLPSDRFSAERTGGSVSTLTIQRTQQEDSAVYLCASSSQWTNPQFFGPGTRLTVL.